Sequencing of this TCR beta chain was carried out in a study of CD4 T cells in relation to SARS-CoV-2 and coronaviruses. At the level of the study: TCR beta CDR3s were sequenced after roughly nine-day antigen culture of PBMCs. Two subjects were Hispanic; patients were seven or eight males and a handful of females.

Repertoires were generated with immunoSEQ multiplex PCR, while TCRdb's copy carries only in-frame clones and drops some. Altogether tens of thousands of clones are present, 75% to 90% being singletons, with the ten largest covering roughly 1.2%. Comments on this clone: Its antigen is not identified.

This receptor was identified in an adult with COVID-19. The sample was naive CD4+ T cells from PBMCs, cultured in vitro. Subset indicated: naive CD4+ T cells isolated by negative enrichment.

CDR3 sequence (DNA): TGTGCCAGCAGCGCGAGGGGGAGAGGGAGTTACAATGAGCAGTTCTTC. It translates to CASSARGRGSYNEQFF. V and J are TRBV9 and TRBJ2-1; tentative D call: TRBD1 (6 bases). CDR1 SGDLS and CDR2 YYNGEE come from the germline V gene. V gave up 3 bases and J gave up 4 bases, with 17 bases separating them. The length of the CDR3 is 16 residues.